Following are 9 T cell receptor beta chains from one sample sequenced in a study of monozygotic twins with inflammatory bowel disease. TCRdb reprocessed the 5' RACE reads and keeps a single row for each CDR3 protein, giving no DNA. The sample has 400,000 to 500,000 distinct CDR3 sequences. The sequenced sample consisted of blood. All receptors derive from a human donor with ulcerative colitis or Crohn's disease, or a healthy co-twin of an affected twin (not recorded which).

The chain joins TRBV6-5 to TRBJ1-2. The germline gives CDR1 MNHEY, CDR2 SVGAGI. The CDR3 length is 15 residues. The CDR3 here is CASSTRQTANYGYTF.

The chain combines TRBV5-1 with TRBJ1-5; the TCRdb D gene call, TRBD1, has no DNA to confirm it. The CDR3 is made up of 15 amino acids. Germline V gives CDR1 SGHRS, CDR2 YFSETQ. This CDR3 reads CASSPDGAINQPQHF.

The genes are TRBV7-2 and TRBJ1-2; TCRdb picks TRBD1, but there is no DNA to check that call. CDR1 is SGHTA and CDR2 is FQGNSA in the germline V gene. The CDR3 runs 15 residues. The CDR3 is CASSTWTGGNYGYTF.

This chain uses TRBV5-1 with TRBJ1-1. The germline V gene encodes CDR1 SGHRS and CDR2 YFSETQ. The CDR3 is made up of 14 amino acids. The CDR3 loop is CASSWARGNTEAFF.

The chain links TRBV7-2 to TRBJ2-5; TCRdb proposes TRBD1, but this gene call is untestable without DNA. CDR1 is SGHTA and CDR2 is FQGNSA in the germline V gene. There are 14 residues in the CDR3. The chain's CDR3 is CASSDRDPGRTQYF.

The chain combines TRBV5-1 with TRBJ1-1. The germline CDR1 and CDR2 sequences are SGHRS and YFSETQ. The CDR3 is 12 amino acids. CDR3 sequence reads: CASSLGDTEAFF.

The gene calls are TRBV7-2 and TRBJ2-1; the D call of TRBD2 rests on TCRdb alone, since no DNA is present to check it. The CDR3 has 16 residues. Germline CDR1 is SGHTA and CDR2 is FQGNSA. CDR3 amino acids: CASSLRGLAGHNEQFF.

The gene calls are TRBV7-2 and TRBJ2-7; with no DNA, the TCRdb D assignment of TRBD2 cannot be verified. The CDR3 contains 15 residues. Germline V gene sequence: CDR1 SGHTA, CDR2 FQGNSA. CDR3 amino acids: CASSLGPGLTYEQYF.

The V and J genes are TRBV7-3 and TRBJ2-1. Germline V lookup: CDR1 SGHTA, CDR2 FQGTGA. The CDR3 runs to 13 residues. This CDR3 reads CASSLKGDNEQFF.